Shown below are 22 T cell receptor beta chains from a single sample sequenced in a study of CD8+ T cells in alopecia areata. Specified treatment: oral pan-JAK inhibitor, 5-10 mg twice daily. RNA extraction and reverse transcription yielded cDNA as sequencing template. The method was immunoSEQ multiplex PCR; TCRdb's version includes in-frame clones alone and lacks a portion of them. Altogether 150,000 or so clones are present, around three fifths being singletons, with the ten largest covering 0.91%. This specimen consisted of CD4+ T cells sorted from blood, obtained at week 4, from a patient treated with tofacitinib. All receptors derive from a human donor with alopecia areata.

This sequence joins TRBV19 and TRBJ2-5; 7 positions match TRBD1. The CDR3 loop spans 15 amino acids. Germline assignment: CDR1 LNHDA and CDR2 SQIVND (reference sequence). The V gene end was trimmed by 4 bases and the J gene end by 1 base; junction bases not matched to a gene: 6. CDR3 sequence (DNA): TGTGCCAGTAGTAGGGGGACAGACCTCCAAGAGACCCAGTACTTC. The encoded protein is CASSRGTDLQETQYF.

The chain couples TRBV5-4 to TRBJ2-2; TRBD1 matches 7 bases. The V segment lost 0 bases and the J segment 0 bases; nucleotides outside the gene matches: 2. The germline V gene has CDR1 SGHNT and CDR2 YYREEE (reference sequence). The CDR3 contains 16 residues. The CDR3 protein is CASSLVQGANTGELFF. The CDR3 bases are TGTGCCAGCAGCTTGGTGCAGGGGGCGAACACCGGGGAGCTGTTTTTT.

This clone was counted a few times. This rearrangement joins TRBV11-2 to TRBJ2-6, with unresolved D. V lost 0 bases and J 2 bases, leaving 8 bases between the germline ends. Germline values: CDR1 SGHAT, CDR2 FQNNGV. The CDR3 is 16 amino acids. The CDR3 DNA reads TGTGCCAGCAGCTTAGATAAGCAGGCTGGGGCCAACGTCCTGACTTTC. Protein sequence: CASSLDKQAGANVLTF.

This chain connects TRBV5-6 to TRBJ2-7; D remains unclear. CDR3 size: 14 residues. V dropped 2 bases and J dropped 4 bases, with 13 bases sitting between them. The germline CDR1 and CDR2 sequences are SGHDT and YYEEEE. CDR3 bases: TGTGCCAGCAGCTTTTTTGGTAGGGTATACGAGCAGTACTTC. It encodes CASSFFGRVYEQYF. Variable domain in full (rest from reference TRBV5-6 and TRBJ2-7): DAGVTQSPTHLIKTRGQQVTLRCSPKSGHDTVSWYQQALGQGPQFIFQYYEEEERQRGNFPDRFSGHQFPNYSSELNVNALLLGDSALYLCASSFFGRVYEQYFGPGTRLTVT.

V gene TRBV6-6 combines with J gene TRBJ1-5; D is possibly TRBD1 (6 bases). CDR3 length: 14 residues. Germline V lookup: CDR1 MNHNY, CDR2 SVGAGI (reference sequence). Trimming removed 11 bases from V and 4 bases from J, with 18 bases in between. CDR3 in amino acids: CAGGRGEENQPQHF. CDR3 nucleotide sequence: TGTGCCGGAGGTAGGGGGGAAGAAAATCAGCCCCAGCATTTT.

The chain couples TRBV25-1 to TRBJ2-7, with 7 bases lining up with TRBD2. After removal of 1 base from V and 2 bases from J, the junction contained 11 bases not matched to a gene. The V gene's germline CDR1 is MGHDK and CDR2 SYGVNS. The CDR3 runs 17 residues. The CDR3 here is CASSEFRGGAGAYEQYF. CDR3 DNA: TGTGCCAGCAGTGAATTCCGGGGCGGGGCGGGAGCCTACGAGCAGTACTTC.

In its sample, this clone was seen a few times. The chain joins TRBV6-1 to TRBJ2-6; D tentatively reads TRBD1 or TRBD2 (5 bases each). Germline V lookup: CDR1 MNHNS, CDR2 SASEGT. This CDR3 has 14 amino acids. The germline V and J ends were trimmed by 5 bases and 4 bases, with 9 bases remaining between them. The CDR3 region is CASSTGGGANVLTF. Here the CDR3 DNA reads TGTGCCAGCAGTACAGGCGGGGGGGCCAACGTCCTGACTTTC.

This clone has a handful of counts. The chain is built from TRBV29-1 and TRBJ1-2; D unclear. This CDR3 is 12 amino acids long. Between the trimmed V and J ends, which lost 6 bases and 4 bases, there was a span of 12 bases. CDR1 SQVTM and CDR2 ANQGSEA come from the germline V gene. The CDR3 DNA reads TGCAGCGTAAAACGAGTTCTCTATGGCTACACCTTC. Amino acids: CSVKRVLYGYTF.

This clone was seen a handful of times. The CDR3 sequence is CATSRGLGETQYF. The CDR3 nucleotides read TGTGCCACCAGCAGAGGATTAGGGGAGACCCAGTACTTC. The genes are TRBV15 and TRBJ2-5; no clear D gene. The CDR3 consists of 13 residues. In germline, CDR1 is LNHNV, CDR2 YYDKDF (reference sequence). V lost 1 base to trimming and J lost 5 bases, with 8 bases between them.

The gene calls are TRBV6-5 and TRBJ2-2, with TRBD1 matching over 10 bases. V was clipped by 5 bases and J by 8 bases; unmatched bases: 8. The CDR3 totals 15 residues. Germline V gene sequence: CDR1 MNHEY, CDR2 SVGAGI. The CDR3 protein is CASSTGDRGLGELFF. CDR3 coding DNA: TGTGCCAGCAGTACAGGGGACAGGGGTTTAGGGGAGCTGTTTTTT.

The chain joins TRBV5-1 to TRBJ1-1; 7 bases align to TRBD1. This CDR3 is built from 14 residues. Trimming at V came to 0 bases and at J to 1 base, leaving 0 bases not matched to a gene. The germline V gene has CDR1 SGHRS and CDR2 YFSETQ. The CDR3 DNA reads as TGCGCCAGCAGCTTGGACAGGGGGAACACTGAAGCTTTCTTT. This gives the protein CASSLDRGNTEAFF.

The chain couples TRBV30 to TRBJ1-6; D is unclear. The CDR3 sequence is 13 residues long. Between the trimmed V and J ends, which lost 6 bases and 7 bases, there was a span of 13 bases. Germline V CDR1 and CDR2: GTSNPN, SVGIG (reference sequence). CDR3: CACSAGINSPLHF. The DNA of the CDR3 is TGTGCCTGCTCAGCGGGGATCAATTCACCCCTCCACTTT.

The chain carries TRBV4-2 and TRBJ1-1; D gene ambiguous. Germline V CDR1 and CDR2: LGHNA, YNFKEQ. V was trimmed by 0 bases and J by 1 base, leaving 6 bases between them. The CDR3 has 14 residues. The CDR3: CASSQEPANTEAFF. The CDR3 nucleotides are TGTGCCAGCAGCCAAGAACCAGCGAACACTGAAGCTTTCTTT.

This sequence joins TRBV29-1 and TRBJ2-3, with D uncertain. V was cut by 4 bases and J by 4 bases, with 18 bases left in between. The CDR3 contains 15 residues. CDR1 and CDR2 (germline): SQVTM, ANQGSEA. In nucleotides, the CDR3 is TGCAGCGTTGTTTTCGGGTCTAGGAGTCCAGATACGCAGTATTTT. Translating it yields CSVVFGSRSPDTQYF.

Note on this clone: The same CDR3 also results from other DNA sequences found in this sample. The chain is built from TRBV30 and TRBJ2-1; D unclear. Germline CDR1 reads GTSNPN; CDR2 reads SVGIG (reference sequence). Trimming stripped 0 bases from V and 4 bases from J, with 7 bases between. The CDR3 sequence is 13 residues long. The CDR3 DNA follows: TGTGCCTGGAGTGTATTAAGATACAATGAGCAGTTCTTC. Encoded protein: CAWSVLRYNEQFF.

The chain employs TRBV6-1 and TRBJ1-1, with D uncertain. CDR3 size: 13 residues. V gave up 0 bases and J gave up 4 bases, with 6 bases separating them. Germline CDR1 reads MNHNS; CDR2 reads SASEGT. The CDR3 DNA is TGTGCCAGCAGTGAAGCGCAGGTCACTGAAGCTTTCTTT. Amino acids: CASSEAQVTEAFF.

This clone turned up a few times. The chain uses TRBV7-9 and TRBJ2-3, with unresolved D. The CDR3 contains 13 residues. Trimming removed 1 base at V and 1 base at J, with 3 bases between. The germline V gene has CDR1 SEHNR and CDR2 FQNEAQ (reference sequence). As DNA, the CDR3 is TGTGCCAGCAGCTTAGTGGGCACAGATACGCAGTATTTT. Its protein is CASSLVGTDTQYF.

The chain combines TRBV2 with TRBJ2-6; the D is unclear. This CDR3 contains 14 residues. V shed 3 bases and J shed 4 bases, with 7 bases lying between them. Per germline, CDR1 SNHLY and CDR2 FYNNEI. DNA for the CDR3: TGTGCCAGCAGTGACAACACCGGGGCCAACGTCCTGACTTTC. Amino acid sequence: CASSDNTGANVLTF. The entire variable domain, with the rest obtained from reference TRBV2 and TRBJ2-6, is as follows: EPEVTQTPSHQVTQMGQEVILRCVPISNHLYFYWYRQILGQKVEFLVSFYNNEISEKSEIFDDQFSVERPDGSNFTLKIRSTKLEDSAMYFCASSDNTGANVLTFGAGSRLTVL.

Written as DNA, the CDR3 is TGTGCCAGCAGCGTAGCGGGGGACCCCGGCTACGAGCAGTACTTC. Amino acids: CASSVAGDPGYEQYF. V is TRBV9 and J is TRBJ2-7, with D possibly TRBD2 on 6 matching bases. Deletions cut 0 bases from V and 3 bases from J, with 13 bases between. The germline V gene has CDR1 SGDLS and CDR2 YYNGEE. The CDR3 has 15 amino acids.

This clone occurred once. V is TRBV25-1 and J is TRBJ2-1; TRBD1 matches at 9 bases. There are 15 residues in the CDR3. V shed 2 bases, J shed 4 bases, and the junction held 3 bases outside the gene matches. Germline V gene data show CDR1 as MGHDK and CDR2 as SYGVNS. The CDR3 DNA sequence: TGTGCCAGCAGTGAAGCGGGACAGGGTTACAATGAGCAGTTCTTC. This sequence encodes CASSEAGQGYNEQFF.

J is TRBJ2-5 and V is TRBV25-1; D might be TRBD1 (5 bases). From germline, CDR1 is MGHDK and CDR2 SYGVNS. V was trimmed by 1 base and J by 5 bases, leaving 11 bases between them. CDR3 size: 14 residues. This CDR3 reads CASSESRAWETQYF. The CDR3, as DNA: TGTGCCAGCAGTGAATCCAGGGCGTGGGAGACCCAGTACTTC.

J is TRBJ1-2 and V is TRBV30; unclear D gene. Per the germline V gene, CDR1 is GTSNPN and CDR2 is SVGIG (reference sequence). V lost 1 base to trimming and J lost 4 bases, with 7 bases between them. CDR3 size: 12 residues. CDR3 in amino acids: CAWSDRVYGYTF. The CDR3 bases are TGTGCCTGGAGTGACCGGGTCTATGGCTACACCTTC.